The source of this TCR beta chain is a study of radiation and T cells in renal cell carcinoma. The V end lost 0 bases, the J end lost 0 bases, and 6 bases lay between the germline ends. The CDR3 runs to 15 residues. The germline V gene encodes CDR1 SGHDN and CDR2 FVKESK. Measured with immunoSEQ multiplex PCR; TCRdb has only the in-frame clones, and not every one. Of around 26,000 clones in the sample, over 45% were seen once. Treatment described: treatment-naive control, cytoreductive nephrectomy. This chain links TRBV14 with TRBJ1-3; D gene unclear. The starting material was tumor tissue, obtained from a patient whose treatment was nephrectomy without radiotherapy. This TCR derives from a man aged 35 to 55 with renal cell carcinoma. DNA of the CDR3: TGTGCCAGCAGCCAAGACAGTACCTCTGGAAACACCATATATTTT. This codes for CASSQDSTSGNTIYF.